This is a list of T cell receptor beta chains from one sample in a study of beta chain features in type 1 diabetes. Sequenced by immunoSEQ multiplex PCR; TCRdb stores in-frame clones only, minus some. This table has around 160,000 clones, almost 65% appearing once. Sample: naive CD4+ T cells from blood. Receptors were obtained from a man aged 25 to 40 with type 1 diabetes. The CDR3 runs from the conserved cysteine through the conserved F or W. The order of the fields is clone size, J gene, V gene, D gene, CDR3 protein, CDR3 DNA. The D gene is left open where the match is weak. Clone size is not always given. Where it is, it says once, few, many or a class for expanded clones.

NA | TRBJ1-6 | TRBV7-2 | NA | CASSLAQGGDSPLHF | TGTGCCAGCAGCTTAGCGCAGGGAGGAGATTCACCCCTCCACTTT
few | TRBJ1-2 | TRBV29-1 | NA | CSVARAGAYGYTF | TGCAGCGTTGCTCGGGCAGGGGCCTATGGCTACACCTTC
few | TRBJ2-7 | TRBV30 | NA | CAWSEGGSYEQYF | TGTGCCTGGAGTGAAGGTGGGAGCTACGAGCAGTACTTC
NA | TRBJ2-3 | TRBV25-1 | NA | CATSTGGDTQYF | TGTGCCACCTCGACCGGAGGCGATACGCAGTATTTT
NA | TRBJ2-7 | TRBV7-9 | TRBD1 | CASRSQSYDRVVHEQYF | TGTGCCAGCAGATCTCAGTCTTACGACAGGGTGGTCCACGAGCAGTACTTC
few | TRBJ2-1 | TRBV12-5 | NA | CASGSGSPGNEQFF | TGTGCTAGTGGTTCAGGGTCCCCTGGGAATGAGCAGTTCTTC
NA | TRBJ2-3 | TRBV28 | NA | CASCGETASTDTQYF | TGTGCCAGCTGTGGCGAGACAGCCAGCACAGATACGCAGTATTTT
NA | TRBJ2-3 | TRBV30 | NA | CAWSHSTDTQYF | TGTGCCTGGAGTCATAGCACAGATACGCAGTATTTT
NA | TRBJ1-2 | TRBV9 | NA | CASSVVGSNYGYTF | TGTGCCAGCAGCGTAGTAGGTAGTAACTATGGCTACACCTTC
NA | TRBJ2-5 | TRBV30 | NA | CAWSVNTGQTQYF | TGTGCCTGGAGTGTAAATACCGGCCAGACCCAGTACTTC
NA | TRBJ2-1 | TRBV4-3 | NA | CASSQVWGFTYNEQFF | TGCGCCAGCAGCCAAGTGTGGGGGTTCACCTACAATGAGCAGTTCTTC
NA | TRBJ2-1 | TRBV29-1 | NA | CSVATGYEQFF | TGCAGCGTTGCTACAGGTTATGAGCAGTTCTTC
NA | TRBJ2-4 | TRBV30 | TRBD1 | CAWSVSRTSLDRKNIQYF | TGTGCCTGGAGTGTTTCTCGCACCTCTCTGGACAGGAAAAACATTCAGTACTTC
few | TRBJ2-5 | TRBV29-1 | NA | CSVGLHNVQETQYF | TGCAGCGTGGGACTTCACAACGTCCAAGAGACCCAGTACTTC
once | TRBJ1-2 | TRBV25-1 | NA | CASSEYDPGGYGYTF | TGTGCCAGCAGTGAATATGATCCGGGCGGCTATGGCTACACCTTC
few | TRBJ2-7 | TRBV19 | TRBD1 | CASSPGTGTNYEQYF | TGTGCCAGTAGTCCCGGGACAGGGACCAATTACGAGCAGTACTTC
few | TRBJ1-2 | TRBV19 | NA | CASSTSYGYTF | TGTGCCAGTAGCACCAGCTATGGCTACACCTTC
NA | TRBJ1-2 | TRBV7-2 | NA | CASSSTPGRVVNGYTF | TGTGCCAGCAGCTCCACGCCGGGGAGGGTGGTAAATGGCTACACCTTC
NA | TRBJ2-3 | TRBV13 | NA | CASSLIAVLNVSTDTQYF | TGTGCCAGCAGCTTAATCGCAGTTCTAAACGTTAGCACAGATACGCAGTATTTT
NA | TRBJ2-7 | TRBV5-6 | NA | CASSKWSVYEQYF | TGTGCCAGCAGCAAATGGTCTGTCTACGAGCAGTACTTC
NA | TRBJ2-5 | TRBV20-1 | NA | CSARKTETQYF | TGCAGTGCTAGAAAGACGGAGACCCAGTACTTC
NA | TRBJ2-7 | TRBV11-2 | TRBD1 | CASSSPGGQGSYEQYF | TGTGCCAGCAGCTCTCCCGGGGGACAGGGGTCATACGAGCAGTACTTC
NA | TRBJ2-5 | TRBV13 | NA | CASSARGLAETQYF | TGTGCCAGCAGCGCCCGTGGGCTAGCGGAGACCCAGTACTTC
NA | TRBJ2-1 | TRBV29-1 | NA | CSVDRDPYNEQFF | TGCAGCGTTGACCGAGATCCCTACAATGAGCAGTTCTTC
NA | TRBJ2-2 | TRBV7-2 | NA | CASTSRAGANTGELFF | TGTGCCAGCACCTCGAGGGCCGGTGCGAACACCGGGGAGCTGTTTTTT
NA | TRBJ1-2 | TRBV29-1 | NA | CSVDGSNYGYTF | TGCAGCGTTGATGGCTCTAACTATGGCTACACCTTC
few | TRBJ2-4 | TRBV7-8 | NA | CASSLRTENIQYF | TGTGCCAGCAGCCTAAGGACAGAAAACATTCAGTACTTC
NA | TRBJ1-1 | TRBV29-1 | NA | CSVRRNTEAFF | TGCAGCGTTAGGCGTAACACTGAAGCTTTCTTT
NA | TRBJ1-5 | TRBV25-1 | NA | CASPLRDHYSNQPQHF | TGTGCCAGTCCCCTCCGGGACCATTATAGCAATCAGCCCCAGCATTTT
few | TRBJ2-2 | TRBV29-1 | NA | CSVGQVANTGELFF | TGCAGCGTTGGGCAGGTAGCGAACACCGGGGAGCTGTTTTTT
once | TRBJ2-3 | TRBV10-3 | NA | CAIRGFTDTQYF | TGTGCCATCAGGGGATTCACAGATACGCAGTATTTT
few | TRBJ2-2 | TRBV19 | NA | CASSQTGDTGELFF | TGTGCCAGTAGTCAGACAGGAGACACCGGGGAGCTGTTTTTT
NA | TRBJ2-1 | TRBV7-6 | NA | CASSLGPSNNEQFF | TGTGCCAGCAGCTTAGGTCCCTCTAACAATGAGCAGTTCTTC
NA | TRBJ1-2 | TRBV18 | NA | CASSPRQGDNYGYTF | TGTGCCAGCTCACCCCGGCAGGGAGATAACTATGGCTACACCTTC
NA | TRBJ2-5 | TRBV11-2 | TRBD2 | CASSLSDKRGVQETQYF | TGTGCCAGCAGCTTATCAGATAAGCGGGGGGTTCAAGAGACCCAGTACTTC
NA | TRBJ2-5 | TRBV5-6 | NA | CASSLMQETQYF | TGTGCCAGCAGCTTGATGCAAGAGACCCAGTACTTC
NA | TRBJ2-3 | TRBV5-4 | TRBD1 | CASTSRGSTDTQYF | TGTGCCAGCACCTCCAGGGGGAGCACAGATACGCAGTATTTT
NA | TRBJ2-3 | TRBV4-3 | NA | CASSQMQHQRTDTQYF | TGCGCCAGCAGCCAGATGCAGCACCAACGCACAGATACGCAGTATTTT
NA | TRBJ2-7 | TRBV19 | NA | CASSIVSDNEQYF | TGTGCCAGTAGTATTGTATCAGACAACGAGCAGTACTTC
NA | TRBJ2-5 | TRBV7-8 | TRBD2 | CAATLLAGHETQYF | TGTGCCGCTACCCTGCTAGCGGGGCACGAGACCCAGTACTTC